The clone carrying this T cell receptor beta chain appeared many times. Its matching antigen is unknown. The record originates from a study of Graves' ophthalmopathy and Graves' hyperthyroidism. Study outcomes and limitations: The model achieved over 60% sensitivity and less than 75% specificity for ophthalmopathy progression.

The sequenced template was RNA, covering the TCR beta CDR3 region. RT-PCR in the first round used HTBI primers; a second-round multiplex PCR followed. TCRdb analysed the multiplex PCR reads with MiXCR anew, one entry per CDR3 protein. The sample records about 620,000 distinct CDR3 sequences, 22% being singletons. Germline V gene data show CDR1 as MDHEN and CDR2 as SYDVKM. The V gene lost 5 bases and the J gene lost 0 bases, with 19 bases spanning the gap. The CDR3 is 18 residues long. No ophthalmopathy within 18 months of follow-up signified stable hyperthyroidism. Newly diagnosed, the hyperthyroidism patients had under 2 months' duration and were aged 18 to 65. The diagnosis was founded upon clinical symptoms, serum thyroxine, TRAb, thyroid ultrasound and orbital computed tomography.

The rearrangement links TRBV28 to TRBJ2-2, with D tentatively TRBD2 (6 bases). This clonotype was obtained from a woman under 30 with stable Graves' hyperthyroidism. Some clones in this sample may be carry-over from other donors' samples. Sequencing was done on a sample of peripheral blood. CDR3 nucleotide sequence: TGTGCCAGCAGTACCCCAGTTTTGCGGGGAACGAACACCGGGGAGCTGTTTTTT. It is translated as CASSTPVLRGTNTGELFF.